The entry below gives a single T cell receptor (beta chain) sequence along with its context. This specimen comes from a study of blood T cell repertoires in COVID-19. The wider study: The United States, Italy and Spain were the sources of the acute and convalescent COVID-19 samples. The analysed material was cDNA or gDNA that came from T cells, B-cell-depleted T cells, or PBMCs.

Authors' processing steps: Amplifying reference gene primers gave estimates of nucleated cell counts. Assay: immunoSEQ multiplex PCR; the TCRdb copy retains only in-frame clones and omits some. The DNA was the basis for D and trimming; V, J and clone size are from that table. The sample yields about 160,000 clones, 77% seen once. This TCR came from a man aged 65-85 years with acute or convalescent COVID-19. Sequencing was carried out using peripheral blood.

As DNA, the CDR3 is TGTGCCAGCAGTAGCGGACAGGGCCAACAGCAGTACTTC. The encoded protein is CASSSGQGQQQYF. V and J are TRBV6-5 and TRBJ2-7; 8 nucleotides align to TRBD1. This CDR3 comprises 13 residues. Germline V lookup: CDR1 MNHEY, CDR2 SVGAGI. J lost 8 bases, V lost 5 bases, and 8 bases had no gene match.